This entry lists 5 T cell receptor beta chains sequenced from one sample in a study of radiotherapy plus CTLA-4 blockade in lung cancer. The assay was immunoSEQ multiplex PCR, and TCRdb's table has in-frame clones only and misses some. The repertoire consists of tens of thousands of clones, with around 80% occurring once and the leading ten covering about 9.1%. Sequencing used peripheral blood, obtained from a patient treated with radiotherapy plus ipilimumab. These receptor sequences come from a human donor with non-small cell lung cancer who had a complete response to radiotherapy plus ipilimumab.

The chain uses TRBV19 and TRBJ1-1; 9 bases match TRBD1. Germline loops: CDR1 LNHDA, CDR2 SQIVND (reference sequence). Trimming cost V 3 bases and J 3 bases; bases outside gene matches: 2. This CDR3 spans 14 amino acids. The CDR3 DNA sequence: TGTGCCAGTAGTATTAGGACAGGGGACACTGAAGCTTTCTTT. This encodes CASSIRTGDTEAFF. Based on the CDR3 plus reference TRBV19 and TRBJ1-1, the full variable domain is DGGITQSPKYLFRKEGQNVTLSCEQNLNHDAMYWYRQDPGQGLRLIYYSQIVNDFQKGDIAEGYSVSREKKESFPLTVTSAQKNPTAFYLCASSIRTGDTEAFFGQGTRLTVV.

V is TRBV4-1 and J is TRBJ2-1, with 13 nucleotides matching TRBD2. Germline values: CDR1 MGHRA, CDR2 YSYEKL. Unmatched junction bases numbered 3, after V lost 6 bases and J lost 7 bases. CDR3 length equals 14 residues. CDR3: CASRTSGRLNEQFF. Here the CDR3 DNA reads TGCGCCAGCAGGACTAGCGGGAGGTTAAATGAGCAGTTCTTC.

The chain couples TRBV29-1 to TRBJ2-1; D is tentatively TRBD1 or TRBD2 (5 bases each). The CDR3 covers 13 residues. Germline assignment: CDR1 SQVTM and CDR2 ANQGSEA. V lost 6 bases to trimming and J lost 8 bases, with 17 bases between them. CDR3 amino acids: CSVGGRMGDEQFF. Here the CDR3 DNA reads TGCAGCGTGGGTGGTAGAATGGGGGATGAGCAGTTCTTC.

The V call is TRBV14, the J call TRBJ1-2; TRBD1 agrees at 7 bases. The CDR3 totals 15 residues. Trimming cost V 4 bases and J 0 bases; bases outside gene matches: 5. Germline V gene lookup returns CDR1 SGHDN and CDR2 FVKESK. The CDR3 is CASSLRQGSNYGYTF. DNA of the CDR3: TGTGCCAGCAGCCTACGACAGGGATCTAACTATGGCTACACCTTC.

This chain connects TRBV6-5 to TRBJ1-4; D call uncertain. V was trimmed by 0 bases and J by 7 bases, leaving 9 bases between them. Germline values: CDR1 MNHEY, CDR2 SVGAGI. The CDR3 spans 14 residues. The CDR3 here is CASSYSSLLEKLFF. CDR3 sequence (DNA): TGTGCCAGCAGTTACTCGAGTTTGCTTGAAAAACTGTTTTTT.